This TCR beta chain was identified in a study of T cells in Graves' hyperthyroidism and ophthalmopathy (dated by TCRdb to between 2019 and 2020). Regarding the study in general: A discovery cohort of around 98 patients, about 40 with Graves' ophthalmopathy and 55 to 65 with stable Graves' hyperthyroidism, was used to find distinguishing TCR V-J signatures. Prospective prediction of ophthalmopathy was tested in an independent validation cohort of under 20 hyperthyroidism patients and roughly 16 patients who later progressed to ophthalmopathy. The 75 to 100 discovery patients were randomly divided into training and test sets at a 7:3 ratio. Thyroid tissue and blood T-cell repertoires from about six Graves' hyperthyroidism patients were also compared in the study. Following sampling, methimazole starting at 30 mg daily was given to hyperthyroidism patients, and high-dose intravenous methylprednisolone was given to ophthalmopathy patients. TCR Vbeta CDR3 sequencing of approximately 140 peripheral blood samples (over 40 ophthalmopathy, over 70 hyperthyroidism and approximately 17 progressor patients) is reported in the paper. On the study overall, not on this receptor specifically: No statistical method was used to set the sample size in advance, and investigators knew the group allocation. Most expanded thyroid clonotypes (frequency above 0.001) were also detected in blood, a finding suggesting that blood repertoires may reflect thyroid immune responses. During validation, the model predicted progression to ophthalmopathy a median of approximately six months ahead of onset, with around 71% sensitivity and 72.22% specificity. In cross-validation, a model built on a 13 V-J signature told ophthalmopathy apart from stable hyperthyroidism with roughly 87% sensitivity and approximately 81% specificity, and in testing the same model reached 80%/75%.

TCR beta CDR3 regions were amplified from RNA transcripts. For the first round of RT-PCR on the TCR CDR3, the HTBI primer set was used together with the Qiagen OneStep RT-PCR kit. Libraries were constructed in a second round of multiplex PCR, after which size selection and purification were carried out. Libraries were sequenced paired-end with 100 bp reads on an Illumina HiSeq2000. Per the authors' processing: SOAPnuke was used to process the raw data, removing reads that contained adapters or uncalled bases, had a mean Phred below 15, or lacked an exact match to the constant primer or identifier. COPE v1.2.5 was used to merge the high-quality paired reads, and each unique nucleotide sequence was defined as a clonotype. MiTCR v1.1 was used to align the clonotypes against IMGT TRBV, TRBD and TRBJ reference segments. Analysis was restricted to V-J combinations with a frequency above 0.0001, which covered roughly 99% of repertoires. The TCS score was defined as F50 (clonal expansion) divided by E x V (chaos), with BLOSUM62-based TCRdist calculated between CDR3 peptides within each V-J. Welch's t-statistics and random forest reduced 500 to 550 V-J features to 10 to 15, which were used in a naive Bayes classifier (R e1071). Thyroid-blood repertoire similarity was quantified with the Morisita-Horn index. TCRdb redid the processing of the public reads, applying fastp at Q25 and MiXCR, and retained in-frame beta chains. Each CDR3 protein gets just one entry, which takes the most common genes and DNA from the rows behind it. TCRdb's processing, not the authors' own work, is the source of the V and J calls. The sample table lists roughly 500,000 distinct CDR3 sequences, approximately 49% of them with a count of one. Of the sample, approximately 44% falls within the top ten clones.

V ends up 7 bases short and J 7 bases short, with an unmatched junction base count of 9. In the germline V gene, CDR1 corresponds to SNHLY and CDR2 to FYNNEI. The CDR3 contains 13 residues, cysteine and phenylalanine counted. Only CDR3 DNA is held: 39 bases, read in frame from base 1. There are a few counts of this clonotype. This receptor's antigen is unknown. No much larger clone exists at a distance of one base, and base qualities are not known. Any patient with an uncontrolled infection, another autoimmune disease, pregnancy or lactation was excluded. Diagnoses relied on clinical symptoms, serum thyroxine and TRAb, thyroid ultrasound and orbital computed tomography. Total RNA was extracted with Trizol reagent, and quality was checked on an Agilent 2100 Bioanalyzer.

The chain links TRBV2 with TRBJ2-5, and TRBD1 aligns with 7 junction nucleotides. This sequence originates from an adult woman with Graves' disease, either hyperthyroidism or ophthalmopathy (not recorded which). Sequencing was performed on peripheral blood or thyroid tissue (not recorded which). DNA sequence: TGTGCCAGCACACCCGACAGGGACGGGACCCAGTACTTC. This is translated as CASTPDRDGTQYF.